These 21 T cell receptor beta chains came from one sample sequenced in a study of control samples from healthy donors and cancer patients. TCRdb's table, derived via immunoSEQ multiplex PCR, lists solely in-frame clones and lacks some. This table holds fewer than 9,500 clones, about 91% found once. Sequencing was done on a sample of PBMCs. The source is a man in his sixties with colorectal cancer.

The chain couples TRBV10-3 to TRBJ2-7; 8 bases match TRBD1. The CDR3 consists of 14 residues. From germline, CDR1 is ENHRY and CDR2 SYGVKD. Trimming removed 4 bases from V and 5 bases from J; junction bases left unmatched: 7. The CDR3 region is CAISASTGADEQYF. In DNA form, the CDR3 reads TGTGCCATCAGTGCATCGACAGGGGCGGACGAGCAGTACTTC.

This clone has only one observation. The CDR3 nucleotides are TGTGCCAGCAGTATCCCCGTTAGACAGTTGAATCGTGATAATTCACCCCTCCACTTT. It specifies CASSIPVRQLNRDNSPLHF. The gene calls are TRBV6-2 or TRBV6-3 and TRBJ1-6; maybe TRBD1 (5 bases). This CDR3 spans 19 amino acids. V was shortened by 5 bases and J by 5 bases, with 25 bases between the two germline ends. CDR1 and CDR2 (germline): MNHEY, SVGEGT.

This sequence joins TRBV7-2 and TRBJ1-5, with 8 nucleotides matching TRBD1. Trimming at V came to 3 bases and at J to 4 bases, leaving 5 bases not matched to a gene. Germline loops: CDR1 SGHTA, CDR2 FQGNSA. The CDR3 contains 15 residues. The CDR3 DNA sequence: TGTGCCAGCAGCTTGTATCAGGGGGCGAATCAGCCCCAGCATTTT. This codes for CASSLYQGANQPQHF.

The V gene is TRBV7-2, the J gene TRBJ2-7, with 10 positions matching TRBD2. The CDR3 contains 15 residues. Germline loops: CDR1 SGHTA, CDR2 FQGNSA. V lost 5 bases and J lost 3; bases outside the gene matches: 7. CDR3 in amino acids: CASSEFSGGIYEQYF. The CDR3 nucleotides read TGTGCCAGCAGCGAATTTAGCGGGGGGATCTACGAGCAGTACTTC.

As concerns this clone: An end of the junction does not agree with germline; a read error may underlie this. The CDR3 loop reads CASSLGGATIHF. CDR3 coding DNA: TGTGCCAGCAGCTTGGGCGGAGCTACGATACACTTT. The chain uses TRBV7-6 and TRBJ1-1, with unresolved D. Germline CDR1 and CDR2: SGHVS and FNYEAQ. The CDR3 loop spans 12 amino acids.

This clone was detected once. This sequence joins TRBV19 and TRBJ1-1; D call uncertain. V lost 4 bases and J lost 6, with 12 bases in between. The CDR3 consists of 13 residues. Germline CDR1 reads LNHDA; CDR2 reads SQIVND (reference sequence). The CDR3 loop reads CASSNRWEPEAFF. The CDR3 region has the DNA TGTGCCAGTAGTAACAGATGGGAGCCTGAAGCTTTCTTT. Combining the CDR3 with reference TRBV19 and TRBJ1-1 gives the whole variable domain DGGITQSPKYLFRKEGQNVTLSCEQNLNHDAMYWYRQDPGQGLRLIYYSQIVNDFQKGDIAEGYSVSREKKESFPLTVTSAQKNPTAFYLCASSNRWEPEAFFGQGTRLTVV.

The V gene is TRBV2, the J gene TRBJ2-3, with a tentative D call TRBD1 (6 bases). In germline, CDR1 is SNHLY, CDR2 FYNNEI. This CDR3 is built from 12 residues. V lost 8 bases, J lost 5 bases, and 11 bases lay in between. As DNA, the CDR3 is TGTGCCAGCGGCCCGACAGGAGATACGCAGTATTTT. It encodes CASGPTGDTQYF.

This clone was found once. The CDR3 region has the DNA TGTGCCAGAAGCTTAGCGGGGGGAGGGGCTGAAGCTTTCTTT. Protein sequence: CARSLAGGGAEAFF. The rearrangement uses TRBV7-5 and TRBJ1-1. TRBV7-5 constitutes a pseudogene. The CDR3 covers 14 residues.

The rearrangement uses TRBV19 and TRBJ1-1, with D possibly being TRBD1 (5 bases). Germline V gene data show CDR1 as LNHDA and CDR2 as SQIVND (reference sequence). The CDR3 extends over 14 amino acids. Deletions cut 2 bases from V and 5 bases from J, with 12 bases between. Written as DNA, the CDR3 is TGTGCCAGTAGTATATATGGGGGAGGAACTGAAGCTTTCTTT. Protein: CASSIYGGGTEAFF.

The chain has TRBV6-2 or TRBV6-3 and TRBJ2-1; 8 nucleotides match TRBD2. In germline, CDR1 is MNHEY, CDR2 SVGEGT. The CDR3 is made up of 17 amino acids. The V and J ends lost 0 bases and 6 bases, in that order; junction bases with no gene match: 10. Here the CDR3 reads CASSYSFRGGMSNEQFF. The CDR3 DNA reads TGTGCCAGCAGTTACTCATTCCGGGGGGGGATGAGCAATGAGCAGTTCTTC.

The CDR3 sequence is CASSPPTAYNEQFF. CDR3 bases: TGTGCCAGCAGCCCCCCGACGGCCTACAATGAGCAGTTCTTC. The chain carries TRBV5-4 and TRBJ2-1; no clear D gene. The CDR3 has 14 residues. Germline values: CDR1 SGHNT, CDR2 YYREEE (reference sequence). Between the trimmed V and J ends, which lost 4 bases and 2 bases, there was a span of 10 bases.

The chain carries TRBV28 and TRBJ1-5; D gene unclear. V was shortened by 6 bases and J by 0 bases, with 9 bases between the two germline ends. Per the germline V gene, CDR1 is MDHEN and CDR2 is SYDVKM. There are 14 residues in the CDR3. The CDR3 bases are TGTGCCAGCAGGCAGATGAATAGCAATCAGCCCCAGCATTTT. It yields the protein CASRQMNSNQPQHF.

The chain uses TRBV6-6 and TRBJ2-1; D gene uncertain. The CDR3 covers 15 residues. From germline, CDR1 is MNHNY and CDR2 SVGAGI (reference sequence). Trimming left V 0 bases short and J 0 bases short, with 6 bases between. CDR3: CASSYSQSSYNEQFF. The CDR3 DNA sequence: TGTGCCAGCAGTTACTCCCAGAGCTCCTACAATGAGCAGTTCTTC.

The CDR3 region is CASSLGVAGGSYDEQFF. CDR3 DNA sequence: TGTGCCAGCAGCCTTGGGGTTGCCGGAGGTTCTTATGATGAGCAGTTCTTC. The chain uses TRBV11-3 and TRBJ2-1; D possibly corresponds to TRBD2 (5 bases). CDR3 length equals 17 residues. Looked up from germline, CDR1 is SGHNT and CDR2 is YENEEA. Trimming took 5 bases from V and 8 from J, leaving 25 bases between them.

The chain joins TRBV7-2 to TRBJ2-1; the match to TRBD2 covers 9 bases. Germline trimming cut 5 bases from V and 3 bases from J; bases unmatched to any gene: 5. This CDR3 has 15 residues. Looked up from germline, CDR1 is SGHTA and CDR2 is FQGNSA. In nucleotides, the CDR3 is TGTGCCAGCAGCGCAAGCGGGGGGTTCTACAATGAGCAGTTCTTC. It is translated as CASSASGGFYNEQFF.

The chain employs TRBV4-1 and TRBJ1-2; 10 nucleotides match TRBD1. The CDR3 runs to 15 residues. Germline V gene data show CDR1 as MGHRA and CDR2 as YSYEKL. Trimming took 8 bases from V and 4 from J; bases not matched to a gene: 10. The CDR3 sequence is CASGTGVLAPYGYTF. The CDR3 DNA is TGCGCCAGCGGGACAGGGGTCCTCGCCCCCTATGGCTACACCTTC.

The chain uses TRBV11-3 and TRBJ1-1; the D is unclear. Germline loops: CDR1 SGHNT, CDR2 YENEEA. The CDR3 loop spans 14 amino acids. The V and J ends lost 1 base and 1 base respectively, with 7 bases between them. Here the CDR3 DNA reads TGTGCCAGCAGCTTAGGCCGGTGGAACACTGAAGCTTTCTTT. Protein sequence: CASSLGRWNTEAFF.

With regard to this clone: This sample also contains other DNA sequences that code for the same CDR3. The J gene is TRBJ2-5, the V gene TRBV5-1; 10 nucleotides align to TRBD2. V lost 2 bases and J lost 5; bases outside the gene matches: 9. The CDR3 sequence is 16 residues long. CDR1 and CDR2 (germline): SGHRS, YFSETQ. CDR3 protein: CASSFLSGGAGETQYF. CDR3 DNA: TGCGCCAGCAGCTTCCTCAGCGGGGGGGCTGGGGAGACCCAGTACTTC.

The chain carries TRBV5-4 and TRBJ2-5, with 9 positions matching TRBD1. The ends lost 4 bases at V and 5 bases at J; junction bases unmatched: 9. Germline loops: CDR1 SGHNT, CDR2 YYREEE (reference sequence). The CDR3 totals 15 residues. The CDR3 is CASSRGTGRLETQYF. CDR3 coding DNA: TGTGCCAGCAGCCGTGGGACAGGGCGGCTGGAGACCCAGTACTTC. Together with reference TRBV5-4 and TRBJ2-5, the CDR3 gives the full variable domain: ETGVTQSPTHLIKTRGQQVTLRCSSQSGHNTVSWYQQALGQGPQFIFQYYREEENGRGNFPPRFSGLQFPNYSSELNVNALELDDSALYLCASSRGTGRLETQYFGPGTRLLVL.

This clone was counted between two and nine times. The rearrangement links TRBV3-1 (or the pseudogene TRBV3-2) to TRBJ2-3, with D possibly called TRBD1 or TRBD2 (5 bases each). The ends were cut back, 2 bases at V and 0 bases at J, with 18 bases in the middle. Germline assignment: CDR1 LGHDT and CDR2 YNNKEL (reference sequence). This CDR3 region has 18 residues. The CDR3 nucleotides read TGTGCCAGCAGCCAAAGTCCGGGGCGGCGGACAAGCACAGATACGCAGTATTTT. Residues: CASSQSPGRRTSTDTQYF.

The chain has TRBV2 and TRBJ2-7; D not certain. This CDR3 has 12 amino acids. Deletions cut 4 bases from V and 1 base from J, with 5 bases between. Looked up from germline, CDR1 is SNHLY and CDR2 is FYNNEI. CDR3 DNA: TGTGCCAGCAGTGCTACATCCTACGAGCAGTACTTC. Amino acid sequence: CASSATSYEQYF.